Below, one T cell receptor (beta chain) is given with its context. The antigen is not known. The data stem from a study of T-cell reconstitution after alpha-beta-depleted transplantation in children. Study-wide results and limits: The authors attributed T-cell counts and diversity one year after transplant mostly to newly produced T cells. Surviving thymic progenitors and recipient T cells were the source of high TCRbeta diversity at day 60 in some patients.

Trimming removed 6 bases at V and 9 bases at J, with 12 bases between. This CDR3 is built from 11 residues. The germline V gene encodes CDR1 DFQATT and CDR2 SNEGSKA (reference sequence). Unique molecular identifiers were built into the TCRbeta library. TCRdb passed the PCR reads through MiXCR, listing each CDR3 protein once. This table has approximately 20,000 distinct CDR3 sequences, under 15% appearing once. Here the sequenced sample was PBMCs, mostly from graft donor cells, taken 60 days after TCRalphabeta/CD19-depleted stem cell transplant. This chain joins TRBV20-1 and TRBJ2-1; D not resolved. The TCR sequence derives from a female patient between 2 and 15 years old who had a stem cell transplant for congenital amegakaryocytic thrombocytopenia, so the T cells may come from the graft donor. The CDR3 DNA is TGCAGTGCCCAGTACGGGCCTGAGCAGTTCTTC. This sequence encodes CSAQYGPEQFF.